This T cell receptor beta chain was retrieved from a study of blood T cell repertoires in COVID-19. The CDR3 is 12 amino acids. V lost 4 bases and J lost 2, with 5 bases in between. Germline values: CDR1 SEHNR, CDR2 FQNEAQ (reference sequence). Assay used: immunoSEQ multiplex PCR; TCRdb lists only in-frame clones, some missing. The profile covers 150,000 to 200,000 clones, with roughly 80% appearing a single time and 2.8% taken by the ten largest. The receptor was isolated from a man between 65 and 85 years old with acute or convalescent COVID-19. The sample consisted of peripheral blood. This chain links TRBV7-9 with TRBJ2-5, with D hard to call. Written as DNA, the CDR3 is TGTGCCAGCAGCTCCGGTCAAGAGACCCAGTACTTC. Amino acid sequence: CASSSGQETQYF. Full variable domain (remainder filled in from reference TRBV7-9 and TRBJ2-5): DTGVSQNPRHKITKRGQNVTFRCDPISEHNRLYWYRQTLGQGPEFLTYFQNEAQLEKSRLLSDRFSAERPKGSFSTLEIQRTEQGDSAMYLCASSSGQETQYFGPGTRLLVL.